This T cell receptor beta chain was observed in a study of shared T cell receptors in the human thymus. TCRdb's table, derived via immunoSEQ multiplex PCR, lists solely in-frame clones and lacks some. The sample lists about 660,000 clones, roughly 90% occurring once. Between the trimmed V and J ends, which lost 3 bases and 1 base, there was a span of 13 bases. Germline CDR1 and CDR2: SGHAT and FQNNGV. This CDR3 is 15 amino acids long. This same sample was also part of a study on human thymus T cells.

The specimen sequenced was thymocytes. The receptor comes from a boy in the first two years of life with a congenital heart defect. The chain joins TRBV11-2 to TRBJ2-7; maybe TRBD2 (5 bases). CDR3 residues: CASSLPPGGSYEQYF. The CDR3 DNA sequence: TGTGCCAGCAGCTTGCCCCCCGGAGGATCCTACGAGCAGTACTTC. Full variable domain (rest looked up from reference TRBV11-2 and TRBJ2-7): EAGVAQSPRYKIIEKRQSVAFWCNPISGHATLYWYQQILGQGPKLLIQFQNNGVVDDSQLPKDRFSAERLKGVDSTLKIQPAKLEDSAVYLCASSLPPGGSYEQYFGPGTRLTVT.